The 8 T cell receptor beta chains presented below share a single source sample, sequenced in a study of cytomegalovirus exposure and HLA in healthy donors. 13 Jbeta primers and 60 Vbeta primers were used for the PCR. The data were produced by immunoSEQ multiplex PCR, yet TCRdb's version contains in-frame clones alone and is incomplete. The sample lists roughly 150,000 clones, around 70% seen once, with approximately 2.1% in the top ten. The sequencing input was PBMCs. These receptor sequences come from a man in his forties in good health and CMV-seronegative.

The chain joins TRBV2 to TRBJ2-5; 11 bases are shared with TRBD1. V was pared by 7 bases and J by 2 bases, with 15 bases of the junction left unmatched. The CDR3 runs to 18 residues. Germline V gene data show CDR1 as SNHLY and CDR2 as FYNNEI. CDR3 residues: CASMLGQGASWSQETQYF. The CDR3 DNA reads as TGTGCCAGCATGTTAGGACAGGGGGCGAGTTGGTCTCAAGAGACCCAGTACTTC.

The rearrangement links TRBV5-1 to TRBJ2-3; a weak D match, TRBD1 (6 bases). Germline V gene lookup returns CDR1 SGHRS and CDR2 YFSETQ. Trimming cost V 4 bases and J 7 bases, with 13 bases left between them. This CDR3 is 13 amino acids long. CDR3: CASSITQGYTQYF. CDR3 sequence (DNA): TGCGCCAGCAGCATAACACAGGGTTATACGCAGTATTTT.

This clone appeared once. This sequence joins TRBV5-1 and TRBJ2-5, with 10 bases matching TRBD2. The V and J ends lost 4 bases and 0 bases, in that order; junction bases with no gene match: 3. Germline V lookup: CDR1 SGHRS, CDR2 YFSETQ. This CDR3 spans 15 amino acids. CDR3 region: CASSERGGYQETQYF. The CDR3 region has the DNA TGCGCCAGCAGCGAGCGGGGGGGGTACCAAGAGACCCAGTACTTC.

CDR3 DNA sequence: TGTGCCAGCAGTTACTCGACAGGGGACTATGGCTACACCTTC. Amino acid sequence: CASSYSTGDYGYTF. The chain recombines TRBV6-5 with TRBJ1-2; 8 bases fit TRBD1. This CDR3 has 14 amino acids. The germline V gene encodes CDR1 MNHEY and CDR2 SVGAGI. V lost 0 bases to trimming and J lost 3 bases; unmatched junction nucleotides: 0.

J is TRBJ2-1 and V is TRBV7-9, with 8 nucleotides matching TRBD2. V was pared by 4 bases and J by 7 bases, with 3 bases of the junction left unmatched. This CDR3 has 13 residues. CDR1 and CDR2 from the germline V gene are SEHNR and FQNEAQ (reference sequence). CDR3: CASSSGTRNEQFF. CDR3 in DNA: TGTGCCAGCAGCTCCGGGACTAGAAATGAGCAGTTCTTC.

The chain carries TRBV2 and TRBJ2-2; 10 bases map to TRBD1. V trimming: 6 bases; J trimming: 7 bases; junction bases outside the gene matches: 5. The germline CDR1 and CDR2 sequences are SNHLY and FYNNEI. This CDR3 comprises 14 residues. The CDR3 spells CASSSGTGVGELFF. DNA of the CDR3: TGTGCCAGCAGCTCGGGGACAGGGGTCGGGGAGCTGTTTTTT. Using reference TRBV2 and TRBJ2-2 for the parts outside the CDR3, the full variable domain is EPEVTQTPSHQVTQMGQEVILRCVPISNHLYFYWYRQILGQKVEFLVSFYNNEISEKSEIFDDQFSVERPDGSNFTLKIRSTKLEDSAMYFCASSSGTGVGELFFGEGSRLTVL.

V gene TRBV27 combines with J gene TRBJ2-7; 7 bases are shared with TRBD2. The CDR3 runs 12 residues. The V and J ends lost 6 bases and 6 bases, in that order; junction bases with no gene match: 5. The germline V gene has CDR1 MNHEY and CDR2 SMNVEV (reference sequence). The CDR3 nucleotides are TGTGCCAGCAGCCACCCGGGGGGCGAGCAGTACTTC. Protein: CASSHPGGEQYF.

A single count supports this clone. V usage is TRBV5-1 and J usage is TRBJ1-4, with D maybe TRBD1 (6 bases). The CDR3 spans 16 residues. Trimming shortened V by 3 bases and J by 4 bases, and 16 bases separated the two germline ends. Germline CDR1 and CDR2: SGHRS and YFSETQ. The CDR3 spells CASSWTAQGHNEKLFF. The CDR3 nucleotides read TGCGCCAGCAGCTGGACAGCACAGGGCCATAATGAAAAACTGTTTTTT.